These T cell receptor beta chains were read from a single sample in a study of OX40 agonist ivuxolimab in advanced cancers. TCRdb's copy holds only in-frame clones and misses some; the assay was immunoSEQ multiplex PCR. The data show about 70,000 clones, with roughly 86% seen just once and 4% to 6% held by the top ten. Sequencing used CD4+ or CD8+ T cells sorted from blood, obtained in a trial of the OX40 agonist ivuxolimab. The source of these receptors is an adult with an advanced solid tumor such as melanoma, head and neck, liver or kidney cancer. CDR3s include the opening cysteine and the closing phenylalanine or tryptophan. Fields, in order: D gene, clone size, J gene, V gene, CDR3 DNA, CDR3 protein. A D gene is named only where the DNA matches it firmly. Clone size is shown for a subset of rows, as once, few, many or a class of expanded clone.

TRBD2 . TRBJ2-1 TRBV5-4 TGTGCCAGCAGCTCGCTAGCGGAGTACAATGAGCAGTTCTTC CASSSLAEYNEQFF
. . TRBJ2-3 TRBV15 TGTGCCACCAGCAGAGATGTGGCAGATACGCAGTATTTT CATSRDVADTQYF
. once TRBJ2-7 TRBV7-2 TGTGCCAGCAGCTTAGGGCTCACGAGAACCCACGAGCAGTACTTC CASSLGLTRTHEQYF
. . TRBJ1-1 TRBV28 TGTGCCAGCAGCCGAAGGAGAGTCACTGAAGCTTTCTTT CASSRRRVTEAFF
TRBD1 . TRBJ2-7 TRBV10-2 TGCGCCAGCAGCCTGGACAGGGGGCTATACGAGCAGTACTTC CASSLDRGLYEQYF
TRBD1 . TRBJ2-3 TRBV6-5 TGTGCCAGCAGCCTCGGACAGGGTTTCACAGATACGCAGTATTTT CASSLGQGFTDTQYF
. once TRBJ2-5 TRBV7-2 TGTGCCAGCAGCTTAGCGCCCCACCAAGAGACCCAGTACTTC CASSLAPHQETQYF
. few TRBJ2-5 TRBV7-2 TGTGCCAGCAGCACCCACCGGGGGCGGAGCTGGGGGTACCAAGAGACCCAGTACTTC CASSTHRGRSWGYQETQYF
. . TRBJ1-5 TRBV29-1 TGCAGCGTCCGGGACTTTAACCAGCCCCAGCATTTT CSVRDFNQPQHF
. . TRBJ2-7 TRBV6-5 TGTGCCAGTGGGGCCAGCCCCCGGGGGACCTACGAGCAGTACTTC CASGASPRGTYEQYF
. . TRBJ1-1 TRBV7-8 TGTGCCAGCAGTACCTACGGGGTGAACACTGAAGCTTTCTTT CASSTYGVNTEAFF
TRBD1 few TRBJ2-5 TRBV6-5 TGTGCCAGCAGCCTAGACAGGGTAGGGACCCAGTACTTC CASSLDRVGTQYF
. . TRBJ2-1 TRBV27 TGTGCCAGCAGTTTAGGAATACTGAGCTCCTACAATGAGCAGTTCTTC CASSLGILSSYNEQFF
. . TRBJ1-2 TRBV18 TGTGCCAGCTCACTGACAGCGAACTATGGCTACACCTTC CASSLTANYGYTF
. . TRBJ2-7 TRBV2 TGTGCCAGCAGTGGTAATCCACTCCCATACGAGCAGTACTTC CASSGNPLPYEQYF
. few TRBJ1-2 TRBV4-1 TGCGCCAGCAGTGGGGAGGTAGGCTACACCTTC CASSGEVGYTF
TRBD1 . TRBJ2-7 TRBV2 TGTGCCAGCAGTGAAGCTCCCCCCGGGACAGGGTATTCCTACGAGCAGTACTTC CASSEAPPGTGYSYEQYF
. . TRBJ2-5 TRBV7-9 TGTGCCAGCAGCTTAGGAGCCGTAGAGACCCAGTACTTC CASSLGAVETQYF
TRBD1 . TRBJ1-2 TRBV7-8 TGTGCCAGCAGCTTTGGGACAGTGGATGTATATGGCTACACCTTC CASSFGTVDVYGYTF
. few TRBJ2-1 TRBV12-5 TGTGCTAGTGGTGCGAGCGGGTATGGAGGGGAGCAGTTCTTC CASGASGYGGEQFF
. . TRBJ2-5 TRBV4-3 TGCGCCAGCAGCCAAGATACGAGGGAGACCCAGTACTTC CASSQDTRETQYF
TRBD2 . TRBJ2-7 TRBV5-1 TGCGCCAGCAGAGACTACGGGGGGGCTTCGTCCTACGAGCAGTACTTC CASRDYGGASSYEQYF
TRBD2 . TRBJ2-5 TRBV5-1 TGCGCCAGCAGCCCGACTAGCGGGGGTTGGGAGACCCAGTACTTC CASSPTSGGWETQYF
TRBD1 . TRBJ1-2 TRBV5-1 TGCGCCAGCAGGGGACAGGGAGATTACTATGGCTACACCTTC CASRGQGDYYGYTF
. . TRBJ1-4 TRBV5-4 TGTGCCAGCAGCTTGGGAGGGAGCTCAACTAATGAAAAACTGTTTTTT CASSLGGSSTNEKLFF
. . TRBJ1-3 TRBV7-9 TGTGCCAGCAGCTTAGCTATCTCCTGGAGAAACACCATATATTTT CASSLAISWRNTIYF
. . TRBJ1-1 TRBV7-8 TGTGCCAGCAGCTTTAGTGGGAACACTGAAGCTTTCTTT CASSFSGNTEAFF
. . TRBJ2-1 TRBV11-2 TGTGCCAGCAGCCCCGGAAGTGAGCAGTTCTTC CASSPGSEQFF
. once TRBJ1-6 TRBV11-2 TGTGCCAGCAGGGATATCGGGAATTCACCCCTCCACTTT CASRDIGNSPLHF
TRBD2 . TRBJ2-7 TRBV28 TGTGCCAGCAGGGTACTAGCGGGATACTACGAGCAGTACTTC CASRVLAGYYEQYF
. few TRBJ1-6 TRBV14 TGTGCCAGCAGCCAAGGAATGTCGGGGGGTGGCTATAATTCACCCCTCCACTTT CASSQGMSGGGYNSPLHF
. . TRBJ2-5 TRBV2 TGTGCCAGCAGCTCGGTTCCAGAGACCCAGTACTTC CASSSVPETQYF
. . TRBJ2-3 TRBV5-1 TGCGCCAGCAGCTCCTTCTACAACCTGGACGGAGATCGCACAGATACGCAGTATTTT CASSSFYNLDGDRTDTQYF
. . TRBJ2-1 TRBV28 TGTGCCAGCAGGAAGGGGGGGTCCTCCTACAATGAGCAGTTCTTC CASRKGGSSYNEQFF
. . TRBJ2-5 TRBV29-1 TGCAGCGTTCGGACCCTGGGGGAGACCCAGTACTTC CSVRTLGETQYF
TRBD1 . TRBJ1-1 TRBV6-5 TGTGCCACCAAACCTTGGACAGGGGGCACTGAAGCTTTCTTT CATKPWTGGTEAFF
. . TRBJ2-7 TRBV28 TGTGCCAGCAGCCTATGGGGGGTAATGAGGAACGAGCAGTACTTC CASSLWGVMRNEQYF
. once TRBJ2-1 TRBV6-1 TGTGCCAGCAGCCGGAATGAGCAGTTCTTC CASSRNEQFF
. . TRBJ2-7 TRBV5-1 TGCGCCAGCAGCTTGAGGCAGGGGAACTACGAGCAGTACTTC CASSLRQGNYEQYF
TRBD2 . TRBJ2-5 TRBV19 TGTGCCAGTAGCCCATGGGGAGCGGGGGATCAAGAGACCCAGTACTTC CASSPWGAGDQETQYF
. . TRBJ2-5 TRBV6-1 TGTGCCAGCAGTGGCTATCTCCAAGAGACCCAGTACTTC CASSGYLQETQYF
TRBD1 once TRBJ1-1 TRBV11-2 TGTGCCAGCACCTCCGGGACAGGGAACACTGAAGCTTTCTTT CASTSGTGNTEAFF
. . TRBJ2-3 TRBV5-4 TGTGCCAGCCGCCCTCGGGGAGCATCAGATACGCAGTATTTT CASRPRGASDTQYF
. . TRBJ2-7 TRBV7-8 TGTGCCAGCAGCTTAGGATTCCTGACTAGCTCCTACGAGCAGTACTTC CASSLGFLTSSYEQYF
. . TRBJ2-7 TRBV28 TGTGCCAGCAGTTTACGGAGGGAACAGTACTTC CASSLRREQYF
. . TRBJ2-1 TRBV18 TGTGCCAGCTCACCTGACAATGAGCAGTTCTTC CASSPDNEQFF
. . TRBJ2-7 TRBV12-2 TGTGCAAGTCGCGGTTTGGGCCGATATCCGGACGAGCAGTACTTC CASRGLGRYPDEQYF
. . TRBJ2-7 TRBV28 TGTGCCAGCAGGTCACCTGCACGCTACGAGCAGTACTTC CASRSPARYEQYF
. . TRBJ2-1 TRBV11-3 TGTGCCAGCAGCCCGGGACAGTTGGGGAGTGCGGGGGAGCAGTTCTTC CASSPGQLGSAGEQFF
. . TRBJ1-2 TRBV28 TGTGCCAGCAGCCGAATCACGACGGATGGCTACACCTTC CASSRITTDGYTF